This T cell receptor (beta chain) was identified during a study of identical twins. Study-wide results and limits: The more abundant beta clonotypes in cord blood had fewer insertions, and memory repertoires did not show this. Twin-shared out-of-frame alpha sequences were enriched for low generation probability.

This clonotype has only a few counts. The antigen is not known. A universal primer site arose from template switching, and cDNA bore unique molecular identifiers. TCRdb ran MiXCR on the 5' RACE reads and lists one entry per CDR3 protein. The repertoire holds 570,000 or so distinct CDR3 sequences, with just under 10% as singletons. CDR1 is SQVTM and CDR2 is ANQGSEA in the germline V gene. Trimming removed 4 bases at V and 5 bases at J, with 16 bases between. CDR3 length: 14 amino acids. In addition, the sample was reused for a study of yellow fever vaccine responses in identical twins.

Sequenced input: PBMCs. This chain uses TRBV29-1 with TRBJ2-3; D gene uncertain. The TCR originated in a woman between 18 and 29 years old in good health. In nucleotides, the CDR3 is TGCAGCGTTGTCCCAGACTCGTGGGGAGATACGCAGTATTTT. Amino acids: CSVVPDSWGDTQYF.